This TCR beta chain originates from a study of CDR3 diversity in severe acne. TCRdb passed the PCR reads through MiXCR, listing each CDR3 protein once. The data hold 89,000 or so distinct CDR3 sequences, with 45% to 55% observed a single time. Trimming shortened V by 6 bases and J by 7 bases, and 16 bases separated the two germline ends. CDR1 is SNHLY and CDR2 is FYNNEI in the germline V gene. The CDR3 consists of 14 residues. The rearrangement joins TRBV2 to TRBJ1-5, with a possible D match to TRBD1 (5 bases). The TCR was taken from a male donor in good health, serving as a control. Source material: blood. CDR3 in DNA: TGTGCCAGCAGGGGACGACCGACTGTACAGCCCCAGCATTTT. Translating gives CASRGRPTVQPQHF.